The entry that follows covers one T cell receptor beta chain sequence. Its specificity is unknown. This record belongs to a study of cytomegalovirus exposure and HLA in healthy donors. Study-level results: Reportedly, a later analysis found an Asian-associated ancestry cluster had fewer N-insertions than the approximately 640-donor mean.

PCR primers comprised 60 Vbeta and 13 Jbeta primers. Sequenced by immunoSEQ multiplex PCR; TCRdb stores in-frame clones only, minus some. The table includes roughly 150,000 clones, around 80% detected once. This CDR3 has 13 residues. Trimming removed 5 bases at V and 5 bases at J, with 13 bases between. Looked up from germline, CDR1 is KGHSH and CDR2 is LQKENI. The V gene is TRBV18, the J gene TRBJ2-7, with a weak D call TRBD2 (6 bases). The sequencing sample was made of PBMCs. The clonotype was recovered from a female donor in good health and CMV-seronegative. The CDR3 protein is CASSSTRGDEQYF. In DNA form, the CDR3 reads TGTGCCAGCTCATCGACTAGAGGCGACGAGCAGTACTTC.